These 30 T cell receptor beta chains were all obtained from the same sample, sequenced in a study of Ad26.COV2.S vaccination and SARS-CoV-2 variants (dated by TCRdb to the early 2020s). Taken with the paper, the label for treatment or condition translates to: about 20 received Ad26.COV2.S at low or high dose, single or two shots; roughly 5 received placebo; per-sample allocation not given. For vaccine and placebo recipients, the sequenced repertoires came from samples collected on day 63 after the first injection. Library preparation used the immunoSEQ multiplex PCR assay. Imported from immuneACCESS, the table was reduced by TCRdb to in-frame sequences with V and J called. These copies leave out some clones; in studies compared against another copy, an unresolved V gene accounts for under half, and the cause of the remainder is not known. The sample includes under 500,000 clones, with 92% observed a single time. The ten largest clones represent under 2% of the sample.

This specimen was peripheral blood, taken in a trial of Ad26.COV2.S vaccine versus placebo. Receptors originate from a person aged 18-60 years who received the Ad26.COV2.S COVID-19 vaccine or a placebo.

The V and J genes are TRBV6-5 and TRBJ1-2, with unresolved D. Germline CDR1 MNHEY, CDR2 SVGAGI. This CDR3 is built from 15 residues. V was cut by 0 bases and J by 2 bases, with 10 bases left in between. Here the CDR3 reads CASSYSVGNNYGYTF. In DNA form, the CDR3 reads TGTGCCAGCAGTTACTCGGTGGGGAACAACTATGGCTACACCTTC.

The V call is TRBV27, the J call TRBJ2-1; D is possibly TRBD1 (6 bases). The V and J ends lost 7 bases and 3 bases respectively, with 19 bases between them. This CDR3 contains 16 residues. From germline, CDR1 is MNHEY and CDR2 SMNVEV (reference sequence). The CDR3 DNA is TGTGCCAGCATCCCATACCCGGGACACGGCTACAATGAGCAGTTCTTC. It yields the protein CASIPYPGHGYNEQFF.

The chain recombines TRBV2 with TRBJ1-6; D gene unclear. Trimming pared 5 bases from V and 0 bases from J, leaving 11 bases between. The germline V gene encodes CDR1 SNHLY and CDR2 FYNNEI. The CDR3 consists of 16 residues. This CDR3 is CASSRRDSSYNSPLHF. CDR3 DNA sequence: TGTGCCAGCAGTAGGCGGGATAGCTCCTATAATTCACCCCTCCACTTT.

This clone was seen only once. This rearrangement joins TRBV11-3 to TRBJ1-1; 8 bases line up with TRBD1. Germline loops: CDR1 SGHNT, CDR2 YENEEA. Germline trimming cut 5 bases from V and 5 bases from J; bases unmatched to any gene: 7. The CDR3 covers 14 residues. The CDR3 here is CASSRSTGDTEAFF. As DNA, the CDR3 is TGTGCCAGCAGCAGATCGACAGGGGATACTGAAGCTTTCTTT.

The chain carries TRBV18 and TRBJ1-2, with D possibly matching TRBD1 (6 bases). The CDR3 loop spans 21 amino acids. The V end lost 0 bases, the J end lost 2 bases, and 28 bases lay between the germline ends. The germline V gene encodes CDR1 KGHSH and CDR2 LQKENI. Here the CDR3 reads CASSPPSQTGTPLYSNYGYTF. The CDR3 bases are TGTGCCAGCTCACCACCATCACAAACCGGGACACCGTTATACTCAAACTATGGCTACACCTTC.

This chain connects TRBV5-5 to TRBJ2-7; D not certain. This CDR3 contains 14 residues. Looked up from germline, CDR1 is SGHKS and CDR2 is YYEKEE (reference sequence). V was pared by 2 bases and J by 1 base, with 10 bases between. The CDR3 DNA reads as TGTGCCAGCAGCTTTTATGAAATTTCCTACGAGCAGTACTTC. Encoded protein: CASSFYEISYEQYF.

This chain links TRBV28 with TRBJ2-3, with a tentative D call TRBD2 (5 bases). V lost 0 bases and J lost 3, with 13 bases in between. The CDR3 is 16 residues long. Per germline, CDR1 MDHEN and CDR2 SYDVKM. The CDR3 nucleotides read TGTGCCAGCAGTTTATGGGGCCGATCGGGAACAGATACGCAGTATTTT. Translated: CASSLWGRSGTDTQYF.

The V gene is TRBV19, the J gene TRBJ1-5, with D possibly matching TRBD1 (6 bases). CDR1 and CDR2 from the germline V gene are LNHDA and SQIVND (reference sequence). Trimming took 5 bases from V and 5 from J, leaving 13 bases between them. The CDR3 is 14 residues long. In DNA, the CDR3 is TGTGCCAGTAGTCCAATACAGGGAGATCAGCCCCAGCATTTT. It is translated as CASSPIQGDQPQHF.

This chain uses TRBV5-4 with TRBJ2-2; possible D gene TRBD2, 6 bases. Germline values: CDR1 SGHNT, CDR2 YYREEE (reference sequence). The CDR3 runs 16 residues. Trimming took 3 bases from V and 5 from J, leaving 17 bases between them. The CDR3 is CASSSPLGGRTGELFF. The CDR3 nucleotides are TGTGCCAGCAGCTCGCCTCTGGGGGGACGGACCGGGGAGCTGTTTTTT.

The chain couples TRBV2 to TRBJ2-3, with TRBD2 matching over 9 bases. Germline V gene sequence: CDR1 SNHLY, CDR2 FYNNEI. V lost 3 bases to trimming and J lost 4 bases; unmatched junction nucleotides: 17. The CDR3 loop spans 19 amino acids. In DNA, the CDR3 is TGTGCCAGCAGTGACCTCCCCAGTGGGACTAGCCTCGTGGCAGATACGCAGTATTTT. Its protein product is CASSDLPSGTSLVADTQYF.

The chain has TRBV20-1 and TRBJ2-3, with D perhaps matching TRBD2 (5 bases). The germline CDR1 and CDR2 sequences are DFQATT and SNEGSKA (reference sequence). Trimming removed 3 bases from V and 1 base from J, with 14 bases in between. The CDR3 spans 15 residues. The CDR3 nucleotides read TGCAGTGCTAGTCGGAGGACTCAACGCACAGATACGCAGTATTTT. Its protein product is CSASRRTQRTDTQYF.

This sequence joins TRBV9 and TRBJ1-5; the D gene is possibly TRBD1 (5 bases). V was clipped by 4 bases and J by 9 bases, with 17 bases between them. This CDR3 has 14 residues. CDR1 and CDR2 from the germline V gene are SGDLS and YYNGEE. CDR3 residues: CASSSDSKGWPQHF. In DNA form, the CDR3 reads TGTGCCAGCAGCAGCGACAGCAAGGGTTGGCCCCAGCATTTT. Filled out from reference TRBV9 and TRBJ1-5, the complete variable domain reads DSGVTQTPKHLITATGQRVTLRCSPRSGDLSVYWYQQSLDQGLQFLIQYYNGEERAKGNILERFSAQQFPDLHSELNLSSLELGDSALYFCASSSDSKGWPQHFGDGTRLSIL.

This clone occurred a few times. This rearrangement joins TRBV20-1 to TRBJ1-1; D gene unclear. The CDR3 consists of 14 residues. Per germline, CDR1 DFQATT and CDR2 SNEGSKA (reference sequence). Trimming removed 3 bases from V and 2 bases from J, with 13 bases in between. The CDR3 region has the DNA TGCAGTGCTAGTAGGCAGGTATCTAACACTGAAGCTTTCTTT. Protein: CSASRQVSNTEAFF.

This clone was counted a single time. The J gene is TRBJ2-5, the V gene TRBV6-5; 10 nucleotides line up with TRBD1. Germline V gives CDR1 MNHEY, CDR2 SVGAGI. CDR3 size: 16 residues. V gave up 2 bases and J gave up 5 bases; unmatched junction bases: 8. The CDR3 is CASSYPGTGEGETQYF. The CDR3, as DNA: TGTGCCAGCAGTTACCCCGGGACAGGGGAGGGGGAGACCCAGTACTTC.

J is TRBJ2-3 and V is TRBV19; D gene unclear. CDR3 length: 15 amino acids. V was shortened by 5 bases and J by 0 bases, with 12 bases between the two germline ends. Germline V gives CDR1 LNHDA, CDR2 SQIVND (reference sequence). The CDR3 nucleotides are TGTGCCAGTAGTTTGACGGCTCCTAGCACAGATACGCAGTATTTT. It specifies CASSLTAPSTDTQYF.

This sequence joins TRBV5-4 and TRBJ1-2, with D possibly being TRBD1 (5 bases). V lost 2 bases, J lost 6 bases, and 17 bases lay in between. This CDR3 is 15 amino acids long. Germline CDR1 SGHNT, CDR2 YYREEE (reference sequence). The CDR3 spells CASSFVGREIDGYTF. CDR3 DNA: TGTGCCAGCAGCTTTGTCGGCAGGGAAATCGATGGCTACACCTTC.

V and J are TRBV5-5 and TRBJ1-2; 7 nucleotides agree with TRBD1. V lost 4 bases to trimming and J lost 2 bases; unmatched junction nucleotides: 5. CDR1 is SGHKS, CDR2 YYEKEE, per germline (reference sequence). The CDR3 is made up of 14 amino acids. CDR3 DNA sequence: TGTGCCAGCAGCCCAGGGGGACAGAACTATGGCTACACCTTC. This codes for CASSPGGQNYGYTF.

The chain recombines TRBV15 with TRBJ2-2; D uncertain. The V and J ends lost 5 bases and 1 base respectively, with 8 bases between them. CDR1 is LNHNV and CDR2 is YYDKDF in the germline V gene (reference sequence). The CDR3 sequence is 14 residues long. CDR3 region: CATSESMNTGELFF. The CDR3, as DNA: TGTGCCACCAGCGAGTCGATGAACACCGGGGAGCTGTTTTTT.

This rearrangement joins TRBV14 to TRBJ2-7; 7 positions match TRBD2. V shed 4 bases, J shed 4 bases, and the junction held 4 bases outside the gene matches. CDR1 and CDR2 from the germline V gene are SGHDN and FVKESK. The CDR3 sequence is 13 residues long. The CDR3 bases are TGTGCCAGCAGCCTCTGGGGGGGGTACGAGCAGTACTTC. Protein sequence: CASSLWGGYEQYF. Based on the CDR3 plus reference TRBV14 and TRBJ2-7, the full variable domain is EAGVTQFPSHSVIEKGQTVTLRCDPISGHDNLYWYRRVMGKEIKFLLHFVKESKQDESGMPNNRFLAERTGGTYSTLKVQPAELEDSGVYFCASSLWGGYEQYFGPGTRLTVT.

The rearrangement uses TRBV12-3 or TRBV12-4 and TRBJ2-1, with TRBD1 as a possible D gene (5 bases). V was clipped by 7 bases and J by 8 bases, with 15 bases between them. This CDR3 comprises 13 residues. The CDR3 DNA reads TGTGCCAGCATCCCAAGCAGGGCCCATGAGCAGTTCTTC. It encodes CASIPSRAHEQFF.

This rearrangement joins TRBV24-1 to TRBJ2-6; a weak D match, TRBD2 (7 bases). CDR1 and CDR2 (germline): KGHDR, SFDVKD. Trimming removed 4 bases from V and 3 bases from J, with 18 bases in between. The CDR3 runs 18 residues. CDR3: CATSDPGGPFGGANVLTF. Here the CDR3 DNA reads TGTGCCACCAGTGACCCGGGGGGCCCTTTTGGTGGGGCCAACGTCCTGACTTTC.

This clone was picked up one time. The chain employs TRBV15 and TRBJ2-5; possibly TRBD1 or TRBD2 for D (5 bases each). The germline V gene encodes CDR1 LNHNV and CDR2 YYDKDF (reference sequence). The CDR3 has 14 residues. V lost 1 base, J lost 5 bases, and 11 bases lay in between. The DNA of the CDR3 is TGTGCCACCAGCAGAGCGGCCGAGGGGGAGACCCAGTACTTC. Amino acids: CATSRAAEGETQYF.

This sequence joins TRBV7-9 and TRBJ2-5; either TRBD1 or TRBD2 may fit D (7 bases each). The V gene's germline CDR1 is SEHNR and CDR2 FQNEAQ (reference sequence). Trimming left V 5 bases short and J 0 bases short, with 25 bases between. The CDR3 length is 19 residues. In DNA form, the CDR3 reads TGTGCCAGCAGCACATCCGGGACAGAGGTAGCGGGTTACCAAGAGACCCAGTACTTC. It is translated as CASSTSGTEVAGYQETQYF.

The chain employs TRBV19 and TRBJ1-6; D is perhaps TRBD1 (5 bases). CDR1 LNHDA and CDR2 SQIVND come from the germline V gene (reference sequence). The V and J ends lost 1 base and 10 bases respectively, with 23 bases between them. The CDR3 runs 18 residues. CDR3 DNA: TGTGCCAGTAGTATAGGGGGGGTGTCTCGACGAGGGCTCTCACCCCTCCACTTT. Translating it yields CASSIGGVSRRGLSPLHF. The whole variable domain, remainder taken from reference TRBV19 and TRBJ1-6, is DGGITQSPKYLFRKEGQNVTLSCEQNLNHDAMYWYRQDPGQGLRLIYYSQIVNDFQKGDIAEGYSVSREKKESFPLTVTSAQKNPTAFYLCASSIGGVSRRGLSPLHFGNGTRLTVT.

V usage is TRBV6-2 or TRBV6-3 and J usage is TRBJ1-2; D unclear. CDR3 length equals 14 residues. Per germline, CDR1 MNHEY and CDR2 SVGEGT. Trimming cost V 3 bases and J 2 bases, with 10 bases left between them. CDR3 DNA sequence: TGTGCCAGCAGTTATTCAGTAGAGAACTATGGCTACACCTTC. Residues: CASSYSVENYGYTF.

This chain uses TRBV30 with TRBJ2-6; a weak D match, TRBD2 (6 bases). The length of the CDR3 is 15 residues. Trimming took 8 bases from V and 0 from J, leaving 14 bases between them. The germline V gene encodes CDR1 GTSNPN and CDR2 SVGIG (reference sequence). The DNA for the CDR3 is TGTGCCCGGACGGGGGTGGACTCTGGGGCCAACGTCCTGACTTTC. It codes for CARTGVDSGANVLTF.

This clone was counted once. The rearrangement joins TRBV19 to TRBJ1-2, with no clear D. CDR3 length equals 12 residues. Germline V lookup: CDR1 LNHDA, CDR2 SQIVND (reference sequence). V lost 9 bases and J lost 2, with 10 bases in between. The CDR3 DNA is TGTGCCAGCGAGGACTCGAACTATGGCTACACCTTC. As protein: CASEDSNYGYTF.

V gene TRBV4-3 combines with J gene TRBJ2-5; D unresolved. Germline V CDR1 and CDR2: LGHNA, YSLEER. This CDR3 comprises 16 residues. V lost 0 bases to trimming and J lost 2 bases, with 13 bases between them. The CDR3 loop is CASSQEGSPRQETQYF. The DNA for the CDR3 is TGCGCCAGCAGCCAAGAGGGGTCCCCTAGGCAAGAGACCCAGTACTTC.

The genes are TRBV19 and TRBJ2-2, with TRBD1 matching over 8 bases. V dropped 6 bases and J dropped 7; count of bases not matched to a gene: 10. Germline lookup yields CDR1 LNHDA and CDR2 SQIVND (reference sequence). This CDR3 has 15 residues. CDR3 sequence (DNA): TGTGCCAGTAGGGATCCTAACAGGGGGAGCGGGGAGCTGTTTTTT. Its translation: CASRDPNRGSGELFF.

The rearrangement joins TRBV29-1 to TRBJ2-3; 7 positions agree with TRBD2. The V gene end was trimmed by 7 bases and the J gene end by 4 bases; junction bases not matched to a gene: 8. The germline V gene encodes CDR1 SQVTM and CDR2 ANQGSEA. The CDR3 extends over 13 amino acids. The CDR3 DNA follows: TGCAGCGCCGTGCCGGGGGGACCAGATACGCAGTATTTT. It codes for CSAVPGGPDTQYF.